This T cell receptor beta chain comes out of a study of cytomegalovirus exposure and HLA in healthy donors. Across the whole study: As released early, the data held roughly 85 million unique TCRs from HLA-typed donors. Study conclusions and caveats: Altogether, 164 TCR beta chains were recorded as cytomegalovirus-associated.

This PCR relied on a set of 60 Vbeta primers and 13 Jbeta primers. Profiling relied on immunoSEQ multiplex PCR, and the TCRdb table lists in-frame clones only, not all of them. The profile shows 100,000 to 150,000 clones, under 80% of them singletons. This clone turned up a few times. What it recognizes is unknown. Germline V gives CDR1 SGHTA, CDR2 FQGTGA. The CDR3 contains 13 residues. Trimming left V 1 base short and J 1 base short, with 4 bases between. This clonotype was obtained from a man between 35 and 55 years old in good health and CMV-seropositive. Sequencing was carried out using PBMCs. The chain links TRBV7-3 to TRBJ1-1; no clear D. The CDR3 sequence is CASSLSRNTEAFF. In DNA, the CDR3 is TGTGCCAGCAGCTTAAGTAGGAACACTGAAGCTTTCTTT.